The clone carrying this T cell receptor beta chain was seen only a few times. V was pared by 3 bases and J by 11 bases, with 7 bases between. The CDR3 sequence is 11 residues long. Germline CDR1 reads SNHLY; CDR2 reads FYNNEI. A universal primer site came from template switching; cDNA carried unique molecular identifiers. Each CDR3 protein is one row after TCRdb ran MiXCR on the 5' RACE reads. The table shows about 920,000 distinct CDR3 sequences, with 9% to 15% occurring only once. This entry belongs to a study of identical twins. This sample also belongs to another study, concerning yellow fever vaccine responses in identical twins.

The chain uses TRBV2 and TRBJ2-2; TRBD1 might be the D (5 bases). The source material was PBMCs. The TCR comes from a woman younger than 30 in good health. CDR3 residues: CASSDRTELFF. The CDR3 DNA reads as TGTGCCAGCAGTGATAGGACAGAGCTGTTTTTT.